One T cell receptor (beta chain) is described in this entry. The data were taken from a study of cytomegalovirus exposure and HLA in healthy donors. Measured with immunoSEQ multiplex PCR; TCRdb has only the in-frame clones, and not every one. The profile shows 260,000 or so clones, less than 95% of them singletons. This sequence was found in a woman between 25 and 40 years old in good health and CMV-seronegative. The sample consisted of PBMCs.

The CDR3 DNA reads as TGCGCCAGCAGCCAGAGCTTTAGAGATACGCAGTATTTT. Translated, it gives CASSQSFRDTQYF. The J gene is TRBJ2-3, the V gene TRBV4-3; D remains unclear. The germline V and J ends were trimmed by 3 bases and 5 bases, with 9 bases remaining between them. The germline V gene has CDR1 LGHNA and CDR2 YSLEER. The CDR3 is 13 residues long.